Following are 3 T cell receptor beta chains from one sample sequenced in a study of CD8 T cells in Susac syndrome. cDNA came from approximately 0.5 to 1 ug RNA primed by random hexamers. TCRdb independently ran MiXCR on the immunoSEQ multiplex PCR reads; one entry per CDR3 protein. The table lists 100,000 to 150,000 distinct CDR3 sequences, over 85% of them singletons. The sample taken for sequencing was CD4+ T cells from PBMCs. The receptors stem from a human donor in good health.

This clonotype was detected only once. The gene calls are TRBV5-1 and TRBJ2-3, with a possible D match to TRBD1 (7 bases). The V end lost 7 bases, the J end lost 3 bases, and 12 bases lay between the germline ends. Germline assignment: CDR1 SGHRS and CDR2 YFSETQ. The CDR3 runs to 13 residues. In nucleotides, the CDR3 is TGCGCCAGCCATTCAGGGGGGACAGATACGCAGTATTTT. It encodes CASHSGGTDTQYF.

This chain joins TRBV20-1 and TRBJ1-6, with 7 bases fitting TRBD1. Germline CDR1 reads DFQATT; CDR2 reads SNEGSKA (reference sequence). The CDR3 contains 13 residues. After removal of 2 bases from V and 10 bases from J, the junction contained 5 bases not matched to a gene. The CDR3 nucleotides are TGCAGTGCTAGATCGGGACAGATGTCACCCCTCCACTTT. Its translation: CSARSGQMSPLHF.

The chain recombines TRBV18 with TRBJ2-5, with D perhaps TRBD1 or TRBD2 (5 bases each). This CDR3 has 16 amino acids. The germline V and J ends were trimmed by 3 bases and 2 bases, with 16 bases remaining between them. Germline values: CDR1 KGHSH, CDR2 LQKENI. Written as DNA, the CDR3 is TGTGCCAGCTCACCTTCCGGGACGAACCCTCAAGAGACCCAGTACTTC. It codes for CASSPSGTNPQETQYF.